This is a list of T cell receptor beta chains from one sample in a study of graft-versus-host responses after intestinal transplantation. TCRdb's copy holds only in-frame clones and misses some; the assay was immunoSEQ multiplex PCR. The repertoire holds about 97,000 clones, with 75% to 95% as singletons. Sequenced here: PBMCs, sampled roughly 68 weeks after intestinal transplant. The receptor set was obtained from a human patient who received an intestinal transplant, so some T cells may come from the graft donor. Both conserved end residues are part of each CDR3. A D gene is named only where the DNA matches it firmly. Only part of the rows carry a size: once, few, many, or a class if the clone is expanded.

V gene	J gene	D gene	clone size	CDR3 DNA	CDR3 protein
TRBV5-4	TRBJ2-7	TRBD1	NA	TGTGCCAGCAGCTTAGGGACAGGGGGCTACGAGCAGTACTTC	CASSLGTGGYEQYF
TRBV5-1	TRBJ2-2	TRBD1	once	TGCGCCAGCAGACCGGGACAGGGTAGGAACACCGGGGAGCTGTTTTTT	CASRPGQGRNTGELFF
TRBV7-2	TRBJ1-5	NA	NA	TGTGCCAGCAGCCCTCGAGGGGGTGGGAATCAGCCCCAGCATTTT	CASSPRGGGNQPQHF
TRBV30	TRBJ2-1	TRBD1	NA	TGTGCCTGGAGACCATCGGGACAGGGGGAATTTGGTGAGCAGTTCTTC	CAWRPSGQGEFGEQFF
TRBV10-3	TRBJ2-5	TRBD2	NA	TGTGCCACCCAAGAGACTAGCGGGGGCGAGACCCAGTACTTC	CATQETSGGETQYF
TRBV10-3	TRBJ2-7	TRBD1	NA	TGTGCCATCGACCCGGGACAGGGGGACTACGAGCAGTACTTC	CAIDPGQGDYEQYF
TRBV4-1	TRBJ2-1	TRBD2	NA	TGCGCCAGCAGCCTTCCGGGACTAGCGGGGGGGCGGCACAATGAGCAGTTCTTC	CASSLPGLAGGRHNEQFF
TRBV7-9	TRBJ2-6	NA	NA	TGTGCCAGCAGCTTAGCGCTCCAAGCGGCCTCTGGGGCCAACGTCCTGACTTTC	CASSLALQAASGANVLTF
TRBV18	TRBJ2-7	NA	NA	TGTGCCAGCTCCCCTAGCTCCTACGAGCAGTACTTC	CASSPSSYEQYF
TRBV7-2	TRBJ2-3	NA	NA	TGTGCCAGCAGCTTAGCGTGGGAGACGCAGTATTTT	CASSLAWETQYF
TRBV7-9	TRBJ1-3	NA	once	TGTGCCAGCAGCTCTCGTAACAGGAGCCGGTTAGGCACCATATATTTT	CASSSRNRSRLGTIYF
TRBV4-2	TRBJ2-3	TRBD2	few	TGTGCCAGCAGCCAAGATAGCGGGGGGGCAGATACGCAGTATTTT	CASSQDSGGADTQYF
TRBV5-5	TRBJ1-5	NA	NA	TGTGCCAGCAGCTTGTACGGGGGTCAGCCCCAGCATTTT	CASSLYGGQPQHF
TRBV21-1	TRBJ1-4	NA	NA	TGTGCCAGCACCAAGCAAGGGAGGAGCTATGAAAAACTGTTTTTT	CASTKQGRSYEKLFF
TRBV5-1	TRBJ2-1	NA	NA	TGCGCCAGCAGCCTACCCAGGGCAGCGTACAATGAGCAGTTCTTC	CASSLPRAAYNEQFF
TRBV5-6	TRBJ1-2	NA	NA	TGTGCCAGCAGCTTCCCCAGCCATGGCTACACCTTC	CASSFPSHGYTF
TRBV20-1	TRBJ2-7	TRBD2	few	TGCAGTGCTGGGGAGGGGGAGCAGTACTTC	CSAGEGEQYF
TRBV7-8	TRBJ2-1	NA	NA	TGTGCCAGCAGCCAGCGGACAGCGGGGAATGAGCAGTTCTTC	CASSQRTAGNEQFF
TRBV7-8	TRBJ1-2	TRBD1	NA	TGTGCCAGCAGCCCCGGGACAGACGCGCGGACCTTC	CASSPGTDARTF
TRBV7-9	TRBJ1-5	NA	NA	TGTGCCAGCGGAGGTGGAGGCAATCAGCCCCAGCATTTT	CASGGGGNQPQHF
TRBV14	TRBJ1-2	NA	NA	TGTGCCAGCAGCCAAACCCCGTGGGGGGTTGGCTACACCTTC	CASSQTPWGVGYTF
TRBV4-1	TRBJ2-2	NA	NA	TGCGCCAGCAGCCAATGGGCAGGGGAAACCGGGGAGCTGTTTTTT	CASSQWAGETGELFF
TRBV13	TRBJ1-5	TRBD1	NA	TGTGCCAGCAGCCCCACGGGACAGCTCAATCAGCCCCAGCATTTT	CASSPTGQLNQPQHF
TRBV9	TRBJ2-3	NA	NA	TGTGCCAGCAGCGCCGGAACCGCTGCGCAGTATTTT	CASSAGTAAQYF
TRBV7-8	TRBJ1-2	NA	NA	TGTGCCAGCAGCTTCCGGGCAGGCTATGGCTACACCTTC	CASSFRAGYGYTF
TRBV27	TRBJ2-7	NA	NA	TGTGCCAGCAGTCCTGGACAGTGGCCCTACGAGCAGTACTTC	CASSPGQWPYEQYF
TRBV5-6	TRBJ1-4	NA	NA	TGTGCCAGCAGCTTCACCCTACTGGAGACCCGTGAAAAACTGTTTTTT	CASSFTLLETREKLFF
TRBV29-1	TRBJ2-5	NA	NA	TGCAGCGTTGAAGTCAGGCAGGGGGAGACCCAGTACTTC	CSVEVRQGETQYF
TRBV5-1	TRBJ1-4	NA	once	TGCGCCAGCAGCACCCAGGGTGACAATGAAAAACTGTTTTTT	CASSTQGDNEKLFF
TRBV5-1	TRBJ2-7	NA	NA	TGCGCCAGCAGCTTCAGCCGGAGTCCCGTCTACGAGCAGTACTTC	CASSFSRSPVYEQYF
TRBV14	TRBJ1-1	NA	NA	TGTGCCAGCAGCCACGCGAACACTGAAGCTTTCTTT	CASSHANTEAFF
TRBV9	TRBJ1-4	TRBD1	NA	TGTGCCAGCAGCGCCGCGGGGACAGCGAATGAAAAACTGTTTTTT	CASSAAGTANEKLFF
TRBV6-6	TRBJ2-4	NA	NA	TGTGCCAGCAGTCGCCTGGGGGTGCACATTCAGTACTTC	CASSRLGVHIQYF
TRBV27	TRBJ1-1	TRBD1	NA	TGTGCCAGCAGTTCCAGGGGGCTAAACACTGAAGCTTTCTTT	CASSSRGLNTEAFF
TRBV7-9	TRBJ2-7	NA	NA	TGTGCCAGCAGCCCCGTGGGGGTTCTGCGCCACGAGCAGTACTTC	CASSPVGVLRHEQYF
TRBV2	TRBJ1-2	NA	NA	TGTGCCAGCAGTGGTGGGGCTAACTATGGCTACACCTTC	CASSGGANYGYTF